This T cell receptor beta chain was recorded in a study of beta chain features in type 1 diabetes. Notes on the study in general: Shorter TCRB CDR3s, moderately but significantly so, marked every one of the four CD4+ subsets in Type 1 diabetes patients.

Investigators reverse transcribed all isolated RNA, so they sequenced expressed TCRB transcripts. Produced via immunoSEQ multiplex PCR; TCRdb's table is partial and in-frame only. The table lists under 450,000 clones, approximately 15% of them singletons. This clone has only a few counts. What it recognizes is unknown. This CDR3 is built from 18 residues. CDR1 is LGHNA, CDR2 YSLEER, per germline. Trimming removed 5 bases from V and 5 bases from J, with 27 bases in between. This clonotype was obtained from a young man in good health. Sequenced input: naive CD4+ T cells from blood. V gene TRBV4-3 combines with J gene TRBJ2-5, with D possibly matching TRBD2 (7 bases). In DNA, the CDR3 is TGCGCCAGCAGCGACCAACCCCCGGGGGGCTTTAGAGGGGAGACCCAGTACTTC. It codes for CASSDQPPGGFRGETQYF.